The 13 T cell receptor beta chains presented below share a single source sample, sequenced in a study of blood T cells in healthy people across ages. Then a second PCR, running roughly 7 to 11 cycles, was carried out with a sample-barcoded 5' primer and a J-beta primer mix. One entry per CDR3 protein, called by TCRdb with MiXCR from the 5' RACE reads. The repertoire holds roughly 900,000 distinct CDR3 sequences, with about 44% as singletons. Sequencing used blood. The receptors were sampled from a man aged 25 to 45 in good health.

The chain couples TRBV7-2 to TRBJ2-7; D is undetermined. Near its end, the DNA agrees better with TRBJ2-5, so the J call may be wrong. The germline gives CDR1 SGHTA, CDR2 FQGNSA. The CDR3 extends over 14 amino acids. DNA for the CDR3: TGTGCCAGCAGCTTAGGAAGGGCGTCAGAGACCCAGTACTTC. Translating gives CASSLGRASETQYF.

The V gene is TRBV12-3 or TRBV12-4, the J gene TRBJ2-4, with a tentative D call TRBD1 (6 bases). This CDR3 contains 13 residues. Between the trimmed V and J ends, which lost 7 bases and 5 bases, there was a span of 12 bases. Here the CDR3 DNA reads TGTGCCAGCAACCCGAACAGGGAAAACATTCAGTACTTC. Translation gives CASNPNRENIQYF.

The chain combines TRBV7-2 with TRBJ1-4; TRBD1 might be the D (5 bases). Germline CDR1 is SGHTA and CDR2 is FQGNSA. The CDR3 consists of 16 residues. Trimming stripped 6 bases from V and 0 bases from J, with 14 bases between. The CDR3 protein is CASSWTRSPTNEKLFF. CDR3 bases: TGTGCCAGCAGTTGGACACGGTCCCCAACTAATGAAAAACTGTTTTTT.

As concerns this clonotype: A read error is possible here, since a much larger clone lies one base away. The genes are TRBV4-2 and TRBJ2-7; D remains unclear. This CDR3 region has 14 residues. Germline CDR1 and CDR2: LGHNA and YNFKEQ. Here the CDR3 reads CASSQGSHSCEQYF. CDR3 coding DNA: TGTGCCAGCAGCCAAGGGTCCCACTCCTGCGAGCAGTACTTC.

This clonotype has a handful of counts. The rearrangement links TRBV6-5 to TRBJ2-2, with 12 bases identical to TRBD2. V gave up 5 bases and J gave up 6 bases; unmatched junction bases: 7. The CDR3 has 16 residues. Germline V gives CDR1 MNHEY, CDR2 SVGAGI. In nucleotides, the CDR3 is TGTGCCAGCAGTCTCCTAGCGGGGGGGCCGGCCGGGGAGCTGTTTTTT. Protein: CASSLLAGGPAGELFF.

This clonotype turned up a few times. The genes are TRBV10-3 and TRBJ2-4; a weak D match, TRBD1 (6 bases). Trimming took 0 bases from V and 4 from J, leaving 7 bases between them. The CDR3 spans 14 residues. Germline V gene sequence: CDR1 ENHRY, CDR2 SYGVKD. The CDR3: CAISESGQKNIQYF. Written as DNA, the CDR3 is TGTGCCATCAGTGAGTCCGGACAGAAAAACATTCAGTACTTC.

Concerning this clonotype: A much larger clone differs by one base, so this may be a read error. This chain joins TRBV7-2 and TRBJ2-1, with D hard to call. The CDR3 totals 15 residues. Germline V gives CDR1 SGHTA, CDR2 FQGNSA. V gave up 3 bases and J gave up 3 bases, with 12 bases separating them. The CDR3 spells CASSLTLDGYNEQFF. The CDR3 coding sequence is TGTGCCAGCAGCTTGACTCTGGACGGCTACAATGAGCAGTTCTTC.

The rearrangement joins TRBV7-2 to TRBJ1-5, with D maybe TRBD1 (6 bases). Trimming left V 4 bases short and J 5 bases short, with 12 bases between. In germline, CDR1 is SGHTA, CDR2 FQGNSA. This CDR3 spans 14 amino acids. In DNA form, the CDR3 reads TGTGCCAGCAGCTCGGACAGAACCTATCAGCCCCAGCATTTT. This gives the protein CASSSDRTYQPQHF.

This clonotype was seen a few times. The chain recombines TRBV7-8 with TRBJ2-7; D remains unclear. The CDR3 is 14 amino acids. CDR1 is SGHVS, CDR2 FQNEAQ, per germline. The V end was cut by 5 bases, the J end by 1 base, with 12 bases between. As DNA, the CDR3 is TGTGCCAGCAGCCCTACGACACCTTCCTACGAGCAGTACTTC. Encoded protein: CASSPTTPSYEQYF.

This clonotype has just one count. The V and J genes are TRBV12-3 or TRBV12-4 and TRBJ1-4, with unresolved D. The V end lost 6 bases, the J end lost 4 bases, and 12 bases lay between the germline ends. The CDR3 covers 14 residues. The CDR3 DNA sequence: TGTGCCAGCAGCTCCCGACGGCGTAATGAAAAACTGTTTTTT. It encodes CASSSRRRNEKLFF.

Turning to this clonotype: This may be a read error, as it is one base from a much larger clone. It is likely a read error, because the conserved phenylalanine at the end of the CDR3 is missing. The CDR3 loop is CASSLMRTGVEQFS. The CDR3 DNA reads as TGTGCCAGCAGCTTAATGAGGACAGGTGTTGAGCAGTTCTCC. This chain joins TRBV7-2 and TRBJ2-1; 7 bases match TRBD1. The CDR3 is 14 residues long. Trimming cost V 2 bases and J 9 bases; bases outside gene matches: 7. CDR1 and CDR2 (germline): SGHTA, FQGNSA.

CDR3 in DNA: TGTGCCAGCAGAACGGGACAGAAGAACACTGAAGCTTTCTTT. Protein sequence: CASRTGQKNTEAFF. The V gene is TRBV6-6, the J gene TRBJ1-1, with 7 bases lining up with TRBD1. V was clipped by 6 bases and J by 1 base; unmatched bases: 5. The CDR3 is 14 residues long. CDR1 and CDR2 (germline): MNHNY, SVGAGI (reference sequence).

The genes are TRBV3-1 and TRBJ2-1; the D is unclear. The CDR3 totals 15 residues. The V gene lost 2 bases and the J gene lost 2 bases, with 10 bases spanning the gap. CDR1 and CDR2 from the germline V gene are LGHDT and YNNKEL (reference sequence). The CDR3 DNA is TGTGCCAGCAGCCAATCGTCCGCGACCTACAATGAGCAGTTCTTC. It encodes CASSQSSATYNEQFF.